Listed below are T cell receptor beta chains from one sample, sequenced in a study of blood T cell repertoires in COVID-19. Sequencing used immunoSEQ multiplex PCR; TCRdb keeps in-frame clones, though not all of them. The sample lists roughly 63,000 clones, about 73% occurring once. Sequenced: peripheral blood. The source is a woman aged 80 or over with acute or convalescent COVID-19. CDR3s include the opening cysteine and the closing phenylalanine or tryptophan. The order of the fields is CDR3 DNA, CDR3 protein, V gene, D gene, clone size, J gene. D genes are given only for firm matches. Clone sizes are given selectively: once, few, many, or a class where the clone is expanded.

CDR3 DNA: TGCGCCAGCAGCCAAGACTTAGGGAGGATGGCTAAATCCTTTGCCAAAAACATTCAGTACTTC
CDR3 protein: CASSQDLGRMAKSFAKNIQYF
V gene: TRBV4-1
D gene: -
clone size: -
J gene: TRBJ2-4

CDR3 DNA: TGTGCCAGCAGCTTGGCGGGATTGGGGGGCTATAATTCACCCCTCCACTTT
CDR3 protein: CASSLAGLGGYNSPLHF
V gene: TRBV5-6
D gene: -
clone size: -
J gene: TRBJ1-6

CDR3 DNA: TGTGCCATCGCGACTAGCGGGACGGACGAGCAGTACTTC
CDR3 protein: CAIATSGTDEQYF
V gene: TRBV10-3
D gene: TRBD2
clone size: -
J gene: TRBJ2-7

CDR3 DNA: TGTGCCAGCAGCCCAGTTTCGTCCCGGGGTAGCACAGATACGCAGTATTTT
CDR3 protein: CASSPVSSRGSTDTQYF
V gene: TRBV7-2
D gene: -
clone size: -
J gene: TRBJ2-3

CDR3 DNA: TGTGCCAGTAGTATAGCCGGACAGGGCCCTGCCCTTTCTCGCTACACCTTC
CDR3 protein: CASSIAGQGPALSRYTF
V gene: TRBV19
D gene: TRBD1
clone size: -
J gene: TRBJ1-2

CDR3 DNA: TGCGCCAGCAGCAGCCGGGACAGGGGGGCTAACTATGGCTACACCTTC
CDR3 protein: CASSSRDRGANYGYTF
V gene: TRBV4-1
D gene: TRBD1
clone size: few
J gene: TRBJ1-2

CDR3 DNA: TGTGCCAGCAGCTTGCAGCGGGAGTCCGGGGAGCTGTTTTTT
CDR3 protein: CASSLQRESGELFF
V gene: TRBV7-2
D gene: TRBD2
clone size: few
J gene: TRBJ2-2

CDR3 DNA: TGTGCCAGCAGTGAACAGACTAGCCGAATCTCCTACGAGCAGTACTTC
CDR3 protein: CASSEQTSRISYEQYF
V gene: TRBV6-1
D gene: TRBD2
clone size: -
J gene: TRBJ2-7

CDR3 DNA: TGTGCCAGCAGCCAGGGGGGCACCCCTAATGAAAAACTGTTTTTT
CDR3 protein: CASSQGGTPNEKLFF
V gene: TRBV6-5
D gene: TRBD1
clone size: once
J gene: TRBJ1-4

CDR3 DNA: TGTGCCAGTTGTTGGGACAGGGACACTGAAGCTTTCTTT
CDR3 protein: CASCWDRDTEAFF
V gene: TRBV19
D gene: TRBD1
clone size: -
J gene: TRBJ1-1

CDR3 DNA: TGTGCCAGCAGTTTTCGACAGGGGGCGGGCAATCAGCCCCAGCATTTT
CDR3 protein: CASSFRQGAGNQPQHF
V gene: TRBV6-5
D gene: TRBD1
clone size: -
J gene: TRBJ1-5

CDR3 DNA: TGTGCCAGCAGTACCGGGACTAGCGGGAGCGTCAACGAGCAGTACTTC
CDR3 protein: CASSTGTSGSVNEQYF
V gene: TRBV6-2/TRBV6-3
D gene: TRBD2
clone size: few
J gene: TRBJ2-7

CDR3 DNA: TGTGCCAGCAGCTCAACCCGACACAGGGGGCATGAGCAGTTCTTC
CDR3 protein: CASSSTRHRGHEQFF
V gene: TRBV11-2
D gene: TRBD1
clone size: -
J gene: TRBJ2-1

CDR3 DNA: TGTGCCAGCAGCTTCGGACTAGCGGGAACCTACGAGCAGTACTTC
CDR3 protein: CASSFGLAGTYEQYF
V gene: TRBV5-8
D gene: TRBD2
clone size: -
J gene: TRBJ2-7

CDR3 DNA: TGTGCCACCTCACCCCCTCTAGGACAGAAAAACACCGGGGAGCTGTTTTTT
CDR3 protein: CATSPPLGQKNTGELFF
V gene: TRBV24-1
D gene: -
clone size: -
J gene: TRBJ2-2

CDR3 DNA: TGCAGTGCGGCATTTGGAAACACCATATATTTT
CDR3 protein: CSAAFGNTIYF
V gene: TRBV20-1
D gene: -
clone size: -
J gene: TRBJ1-3

CDR3 DNA: TGTGCCAGCAGCCGGACTAGCGGGAGGGAAGAGACCCAGTACTTC
CDR3 protein: CASSRTSGREETQYF
V gene: TRBV3-1/TRBV3-2
D gene: TRBD2
clone size: -
J gene: TRBJ2-5

CDR3 DNA: TGTGCCAGCATCCTTCAAGGGGGGAACACTGAAGCTTTCTTT
CDR3 protein: CASILQGGNTEAFF
V gene: TRBV28
D gene: -
clone size: -
J gene: TRBJ1-1

CDR3 DNA: TGCGCCAGCAGCTTGAGTTTGGGTGAGAGGGCTAGGGAGACCCAGTACTTC
CDR3 protein: CASSLSLGERARETQYF
V gene: TRBV5-1
D gene: -
clone size: -
J gene: TRBJ2-5

CDR3 DNA: TGCGCCAGCAGCTCGGGACAGGGGCACACCGGGGAGCTGTTTTTT
CDR3 protein: CASSSGQGHTGELFF
V gene: TRBV5-1
D gene: TRBD1
clone size: -
J gene: TRBJ2-2

CDR3 DNA: TGTGCCAGCAGCGAAAGCCGGGACAGGGGCTCTTGGGGCTACACCTTC
CDR3 protein: CASSESRDRGSWGYTF
V gene: TRBV9
D gene: TRBD1
clone size: few
J gene: TRBJ1-2

CDR3 DNA: TGTGCCAGCAGCTTGGGCCGAGATTCACCCCTCCACTTT
CDR3 protein: CASSLGRDSPLHF
V gene: TRBV27
D gene: -
clone size: -
J gene: TRBJ1-6

CDR3 DNA: TGTGCCAGCAGCTTAGGACGGGTCTCTGGAAACACCATATATTTT
CDR3 protein: CASSLGRVSGNTIYF
V gene: TRBV7-9
D gene: -
clone size: -
J gene: TRBJ1-3

CDR3 DNA: TGTGCCAGCAGTTACCTCAGCGGGAGCAGGGAGACCCAGTACTTC
CDR3 protein: CASSYLSGSRETQYF
V gene: TRBV6-2/TRBV6-3
D gene: TRBD2
clone size: medium-sized
J gene: TRBJ2-5

CDR3 DNA: TGTGCCAGCAGCGTGGGTGGGCAACCACACAATGAGCAGTTCTTC
CDR3 protein: CASSVGGQPHNEQFF
V gene: TRBV9
D gene: -
clone size: -
J gene: TRBJ2-1

CDR3 DNA: TGTGCCAGCAGAAACCAGTTTTCGGGTTACGAGCAGTACTTC
CDR3 protein: CASRNQFSGYEQYF
V gene: TRBV27
D gene: -
clone size: -
J gene: TRBJ2-7

CDR3 DNA: TGCAGCGTGAGTCCCGGGGGTGGCTACACCTTC
CDR3 protein: CSVSPGGGYTF
V gene: TRBV29-1
D gene: -
clone size: -
J gene: TRBJ1-2

CDR3 DNA: TGTGCCAGCAGCGCACAGGGGTTTGGAGAGACCCAGTACTTC
CDR3 protein: CASSAQGFGETQYF
V gene: TRBV5-6
D gene: TRBD1
clone size: -
J gene: TRBJ2-5

CDR3 DNA: TGTGCCAGTAGTATAACGGGACAGGAAATATTT
CDR3 protein: CASSITGQEIF
V gene: TRBV19
D gene: TRBD1
clone size: once
J gene: TRBJ1-1

CDR3 DNA: TGTGCCAGTAGTATATCGGGGGGGGTGGTCACCGGGGAGCTGTTTTTT
CDR3 protein: CASSISGGVVTGELFF
V gene: TRBV19
D gene: TRBD2
clone size: -
J gene: TRBJ2-2

CDR3 DNA: TGTGCCAGCAGTTACGGTCAGACAGGGAGAGAGACCCAGTACTTC
CDR3 protein: CASSYGQTGRETQYF
V gene: TRBV6-5
D gene: TRBD1
clone size: -
J gene: TRBJ2-5

CDR3 DNA: TGTGCCAGCATCCAGGGCCTGGGGGGCTACACCTTC
CDR3 protein: CASIQGLGGYTF
V gene: TRBV7-9
D gene: -
clone size: few
J gene: TRBJ1-2

CDR3 DNA: TGTGCCATCAGTGAAGGACTAGCGGGAGGGTACCCCGTTCAGGGGACCCAGTACTTC
CDR3 protein: CAISEGLAGGYPVQGTQYF
V gene: TRBV10-3
D gene: TRBD2
clone size: -
J gene: TRBJ2-5

CDR3 DNA: TGCGCCAGCAGCACGAGAGCGGGCGGGCTCACAGATACGCAGTATTTT
CDR3 protein: CASSTRAGGLTDTQYF
V gene: TRBV5-1
D gene: -
clone size: -
J gene: TRBJ2-3